What follows describes a single TCR beta chain. The antigen is not known. Among the donors, all were Caucasian adults who lived in Nashville, Tennessee. The CDR3 is 12 residues long. V lost 7 bases to trimming and J lost 4 bases, with 10 bases between them. This sample stems from a study of shared clonotypes between healthy human individuals. Study in general: The donor pool was made up of a couple of women and a few men aged 18 to 49.

Study-level findings and limits: It was the non-shared clonotypes that had lower generation probabilities than clonotypes shared by all four donors.

TCRdb keeps only in-frame clones here, not all; method: immunoSEQ multiplex PCR. Of 600,000 to 750,000 clones listed, around 77% are singletons. The specimen sequenced was memory CD4+ T cells sorted from blood. The subset denotes: CD45RA-negative fraction. This clonotype was obtained from a woman aged 25 to 39 in good health. V is TRBV23-1 and J is TRBJ1-2; no definite D call. TRBV23-1 is reported as an ORF; its role is uncertain. CDR3 in amino acids: CASTPRVYGYTF. The CDR3 DNA is TGCGCCAGCACCCCCCGGGTCTATGGCTACACCTTC.